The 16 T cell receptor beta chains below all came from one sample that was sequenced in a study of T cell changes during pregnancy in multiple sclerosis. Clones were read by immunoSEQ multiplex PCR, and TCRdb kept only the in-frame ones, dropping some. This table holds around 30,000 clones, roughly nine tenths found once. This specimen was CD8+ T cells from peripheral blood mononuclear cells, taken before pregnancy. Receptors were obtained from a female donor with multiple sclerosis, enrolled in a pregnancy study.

The DNA of the CDR3 is TGCGCCAGCAGCCAAGCTGGGGGGACCGTTTACAATGAGCAGTTCTTC. This gives the protein CASSQAGGTVYNEQFF. V usage is TRBV4-3 and J usage is TRBJ2-1, with a weak D call TRBD2 (6 bases). Germline CDR1 is LGHNA and CDR2 is YSLEER. Trimming took off 1 base at V and 4 bases at J, with 14 bases between the two ends. The CDR3 is made up of 16 amino acids.

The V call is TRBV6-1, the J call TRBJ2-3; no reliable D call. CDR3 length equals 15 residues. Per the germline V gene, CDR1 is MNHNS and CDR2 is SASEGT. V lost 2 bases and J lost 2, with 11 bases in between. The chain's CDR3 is CASSEIEAITDTQYF. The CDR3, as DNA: TGTGCCAGCAGTGAAATAGAAGCCATCACAGATACGCAGTATTTT.

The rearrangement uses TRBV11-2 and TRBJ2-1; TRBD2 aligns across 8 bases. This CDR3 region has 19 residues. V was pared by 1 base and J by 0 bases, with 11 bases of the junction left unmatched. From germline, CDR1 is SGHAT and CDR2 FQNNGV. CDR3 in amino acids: CASSLAVAGTPSSYNEQFF. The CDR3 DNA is TGTGCCAGCAGCTTAGCGGTAGCGGGAACCCCAAGCTCCTACAATGAGCAGTTCTTC.

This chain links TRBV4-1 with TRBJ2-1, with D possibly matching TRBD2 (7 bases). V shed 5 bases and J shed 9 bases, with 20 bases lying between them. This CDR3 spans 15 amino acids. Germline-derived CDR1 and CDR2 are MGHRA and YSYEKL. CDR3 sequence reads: CASSLDRGAGSEQFF. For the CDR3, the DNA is TGCGCCAGCAGCTTGGATCGGGGGGCTGGGAGTGAGCAGTTCTTC.

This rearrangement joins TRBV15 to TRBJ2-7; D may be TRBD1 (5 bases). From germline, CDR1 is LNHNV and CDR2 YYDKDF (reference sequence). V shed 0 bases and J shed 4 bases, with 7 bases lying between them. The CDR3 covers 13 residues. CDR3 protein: CATSRDRVYEQYF. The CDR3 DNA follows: TGTGCCACCAGCAGAGACAGGGTTTACGAGCAGTACTTC. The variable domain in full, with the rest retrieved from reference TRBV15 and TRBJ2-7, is DAMVIQNPRYQVTQFGKPVTLSCSQTLNHNVMYWYQQKSSQAPKLLFHYYDKDFNNEADTPDNFQSRRPNTSFCFLDIRSPGLGDTAMYLCATSRDRVYEQYFGPGTRLTVT.

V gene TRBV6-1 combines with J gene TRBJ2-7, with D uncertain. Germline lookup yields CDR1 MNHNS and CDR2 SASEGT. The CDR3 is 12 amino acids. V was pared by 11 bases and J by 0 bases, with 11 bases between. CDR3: CACARLSYEQYF. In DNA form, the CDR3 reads TGTGCCTGTGCGAGGCTCTCCTACGAGCAGTACTTC.

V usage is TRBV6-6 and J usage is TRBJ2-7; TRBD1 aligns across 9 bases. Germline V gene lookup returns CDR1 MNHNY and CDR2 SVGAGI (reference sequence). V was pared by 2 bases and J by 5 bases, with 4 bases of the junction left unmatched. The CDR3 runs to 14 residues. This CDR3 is CASSYGQGSDEQYF. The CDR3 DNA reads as TGTGCCAGCAGTTACGGACAGGGGAGCGACGAGCAGTACTTC.

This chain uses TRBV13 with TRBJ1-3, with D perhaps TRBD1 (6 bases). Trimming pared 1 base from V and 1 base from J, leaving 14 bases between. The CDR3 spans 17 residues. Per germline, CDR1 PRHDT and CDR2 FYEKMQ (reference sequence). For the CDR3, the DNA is TGTGCCAGCAGCTTAGAGGGGGATAGAGTGTCTGGAAACACCATATATTTT. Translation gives CASSLEGDRVSGNTIYF.

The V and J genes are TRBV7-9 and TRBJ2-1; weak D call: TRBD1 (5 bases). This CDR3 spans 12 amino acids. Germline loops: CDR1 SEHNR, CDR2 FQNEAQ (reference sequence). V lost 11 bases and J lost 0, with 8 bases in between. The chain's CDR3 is CALDSSYNEQFF. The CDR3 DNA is TGTGCCCTCGACAGCTCCTACAATGAGCAGTTCTTC.

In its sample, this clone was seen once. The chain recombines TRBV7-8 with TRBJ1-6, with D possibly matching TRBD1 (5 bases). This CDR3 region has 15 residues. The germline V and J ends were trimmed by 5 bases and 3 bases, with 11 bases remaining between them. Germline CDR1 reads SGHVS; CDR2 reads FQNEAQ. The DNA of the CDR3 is TGTGCCAGCAGCCTGACGGGGGACTATAATTCACCCCTCCACTTT. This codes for CASSLTGDYNSPLHF. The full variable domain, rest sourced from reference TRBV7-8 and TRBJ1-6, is GAGVSQSPRYKVAKRGQDVALRCDPISGHVSLFWYQQALGQGPEFLTYFQNEAQLDKSGLPSDRFFAERPEGSVSTLKIQRTQQEDSAVYLCASSLTGDYNSPLHFGNGTRLTVT.

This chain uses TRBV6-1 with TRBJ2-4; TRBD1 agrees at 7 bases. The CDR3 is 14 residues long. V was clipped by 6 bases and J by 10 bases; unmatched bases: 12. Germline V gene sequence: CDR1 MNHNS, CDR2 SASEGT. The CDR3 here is CASRVDRVRPIQYF. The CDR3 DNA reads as TGTGCCAGCAGAGTTGACAGGGTGCGGCCGATTCAGTACTTC.

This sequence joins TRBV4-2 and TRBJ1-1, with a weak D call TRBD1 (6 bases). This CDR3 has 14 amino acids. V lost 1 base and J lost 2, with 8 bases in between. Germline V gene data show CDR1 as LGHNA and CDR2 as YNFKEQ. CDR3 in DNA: TGTGCCAGCAGCCAAGGTGGGACAAACACTGAAGCTTTCTTT. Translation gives CASSQGGTNTEAFF.

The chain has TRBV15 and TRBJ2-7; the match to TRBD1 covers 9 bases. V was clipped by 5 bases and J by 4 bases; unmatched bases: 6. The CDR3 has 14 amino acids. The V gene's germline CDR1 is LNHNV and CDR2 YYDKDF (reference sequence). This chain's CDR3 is CATSLGTGNYEQYF. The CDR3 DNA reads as TGTGCCACCAGCCTCGGGACAGGGAATTACGAGCAGTACTTC.

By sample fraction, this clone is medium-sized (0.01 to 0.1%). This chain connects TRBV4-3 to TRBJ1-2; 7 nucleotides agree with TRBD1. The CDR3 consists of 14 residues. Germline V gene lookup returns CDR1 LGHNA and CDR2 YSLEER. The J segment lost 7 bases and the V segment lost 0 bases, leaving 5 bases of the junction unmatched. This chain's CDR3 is CASSQELGGRGYTF. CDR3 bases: TGCGCCAGCAGCCAAGAGTTAGGGGGCCGTGGCTACACCTTC.

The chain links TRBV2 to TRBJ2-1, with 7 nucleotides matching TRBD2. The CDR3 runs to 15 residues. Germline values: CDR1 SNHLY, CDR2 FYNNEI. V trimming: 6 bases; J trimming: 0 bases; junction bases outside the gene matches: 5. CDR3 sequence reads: CASRRGGSSYNEQFF. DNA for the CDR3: TGTGCCAGCAGGCGCGGGGGAAGCTCCTACAATGAGCAGTTCTTC.

CDR3 loop: CASSSGGGTEAFF. In nucleotides, the CDR3 is TGTGCCAGCAGTTCGGGAGGTGGTACTGAAGCTTTCTTT. V usage is TRBV28 and J usage is TRBJ1-1, with D hard to call. V was pared by 4 bases and J by 5 bases, with 11 bases between. Germline CDR1 is MDHEN and CDR2 is SYDVKM. There are 13 residues in the CDR3.